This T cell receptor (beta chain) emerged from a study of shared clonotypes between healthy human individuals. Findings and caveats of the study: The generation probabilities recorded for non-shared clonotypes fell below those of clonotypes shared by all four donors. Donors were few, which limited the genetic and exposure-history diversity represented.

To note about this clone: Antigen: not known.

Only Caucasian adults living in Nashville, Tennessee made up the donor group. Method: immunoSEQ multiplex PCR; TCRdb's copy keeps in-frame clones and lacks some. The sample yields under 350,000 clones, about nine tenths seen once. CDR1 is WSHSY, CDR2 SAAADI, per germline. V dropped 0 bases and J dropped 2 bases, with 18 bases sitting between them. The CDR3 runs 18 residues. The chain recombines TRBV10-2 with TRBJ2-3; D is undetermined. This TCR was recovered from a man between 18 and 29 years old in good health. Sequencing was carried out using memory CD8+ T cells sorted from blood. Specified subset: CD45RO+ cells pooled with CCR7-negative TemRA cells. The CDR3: CASSESTLATINTDTQYF. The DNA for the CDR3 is TGCGCCAGCAGTGAGTCGACGTTGGCTACAATCAACACAGATACGCAGTATTTT.